A selection of T cell receptor beta chains follows, all from one sample in a study of shared clonotypes between healthy human individuals. Data came from immunoSEQ multiplex PCR; TCRdb stores just in-frame clones and leaves some out. Altogether about 380,000 clones are present, approximately 96% being singletons, with the ten largest covering about 0.34%. Sequencing was done on a sample of memory CD8+ T cells sorted from blood. The receptors were gathered from a man aged 25-45 years in good health. Each CDR3 is given with its conserved first and last residue. Fields, in order: D gene, J gene, V gene, clone size, CDR3 DNA, CDR3 protein. D genes are given only for firm matches. A clone size is listed for some rows: how often the clone was seen (once, few, many), or a class if it is expanded.

TRBD1 TRBJ1-5 TRBV19 few TGTGCCAGTAGTAGAGAGCGACAGGGGAATCAGCCCCAGCATTTT CASSRERQGNQPQHF
NA TRBJ1-2 TRBV11-2 once TGTGCCAGCAGCACCAGACTCGGGTCCCACTATGGCTACACCTTC CASSTRLGSHYGYTF
NA TRBJ1-3 TRBV7-9 NA TGTGCCAGCAGCTCATACCGGACAGTTCGGAACACCATATATTTT CASSSYRTVRNTIYF
TRBD1 TRBJ1-2 TRBV7-9 NA TGTGCCAGCAGCTTACCAGTCCGGACAGGGAATGGCTACACCTTC CASSLPVRTGNGYTF
TRBD1 TRBJ2-3 TRBV7-9 NA TGTGCCAGCAGCTTACAGGGACAGCCGAATCTATGGGGCACAGATACGCAGTATTTT CASSLQGQPNLWGTDTQYF
TRBD1 TRBJ1-2 TRBV6-5 NA TGTGCCAGCAGCCGCTACAGGGGCTATGGCTACACCTTC CASSRYRGYGYTF
NA TRBJ2-5 TRBV5-1 NA TGCGCCAGCAGCTTGGCGAAAGAGACCCAGTACTTC CASSLAKETQYF
NA TRBJ2-1 TRBV5-5 NA TGTGCCAGCAGCTTAGGGGGCTACAATGAGCAGTTCTTC CASSLGGYNEQFF
TRBD1 TRBJ1-5 TRBV6-6 NA TGTGCCAGCACCTCGGACAGGGGCCTTTATCAGCCCCAGCATTTT CASTSDRGLYQPQHF
TRBD1 TRBJ1-1 TRBV10-3 NA TGTGCCATCGGGGGCCCGGGGACAGCCATGAACACTGAAGCTTTCTTT CAIGGPGTAMNTEAFF
TRBD2 TRBJ2-7 TRBV25-1 NA TGTGCCAGCACCGGGACTAGCGGTTACGAGCAGTACTTC CASTGTSGYEQYF
TRBD2 TRBJ2-2 TRBV5-1 NA TGCGCCAGCAGCAGGACTAGCGGGAGGGTCGGGAAGCTGTTTTTT CASSRTSGRVGKLFF
TRBD2 TRBJ2-3 TRBV7-9 NA TGTGCCAGCAGCGGAATAGAATTGGTAGCGGGAGTGTCCACAGATACGCAGTATTTT CASSGIELVAGVSTDTQYF
TRBD1 TRBJ2-7 TRBV29-1 NA TGCAGCGTCCGGGACAGGGGGACCTACGAGCAGTACTTC CSVRDRGTYEQYF
NA TRBJ2-1 TRBV5-6 NA TGTGCCAGCAGCTACACTAGCAGGAGCTCCTACAATGAGCAGTTCTTC CASSYTSRSSYNEQFF
TRBD1 TRBJ2-6 TRBV4-1 NA TGCGCCAGCAGCGACAGGGGAATCTTCTCTGGGGCCAACGTCCTGACTTTC CASSDRGIFSGANVLTF
TRBD1 TRBJ1-1 TRBV6-1 NA TGTGCCAGCAGTGCGGGACAGGGTGGGACTGAAGCTTTCTTT CASSAGQGGTEAFF
NA TRBJ1-5 TRBV5-6 NA TGTGCCAGCAGCTTGGGAAGGGGCAATCAGCCCCAGCATTTT CASSLGRGNQPQHF
TRBD1 TRBJ1-5 TRBV28 NA TGTGCCAGCAGTTCCCGGGACAGGGGGCTAAATCAGCCCCAGCATTTT CASSSRDRGLNQPQHF
NA TRBJ1-2 TRBV15 once TGTGCCACCAGCAGAGGCAGTTTTGGCTACACCTTC CATSRGSFGYTF
TRBD2 TRBJ2-1 TRBV6-5 NA TGTGCCAGCAGACTAGCGGCCCCCTACAATGAGCAGTTCTTC CASRLAAPYNEQFF
TRBD2 TRBJ2-7 TRBV10-1 NA TGCGCCAGCAGTGCCGGGAGGGGAATCGGCGAGCAGTACTTC CASSAGRGIGEQYF
NA TRBJ2-5 TRBV4-1 NA TGCGCCAGCAGCCAAAGGGGGTCGGGGAGACAAGAGACCCAGTACTTC CASSQRGSGRQETQYF
NA TRBJ2-1 TRBV7-8 NA TGTGCCAGCAGCTTCGCGGAGGCTGACTACAATGAGCAGTTCTTC CASSFAEADYNEQFF
TRBD2 TRBJ2-1 TRBV6-6 NA TGTGCCAGCAGCTATAGGACTAGCGGAAACAATGAGCAGTTCTTC CASSYRTSGNNEQFF
TRBD1 TRBJ2-2 TRBV25-1 NA TGTGCCAGCAGTGAATATCGTTGGACAGGGGGCCCCGGGGAGCTGTTTTTT CASSEYRWTGGPGELFF
NA TRBJ1-4 TRBV30 NA TGTGCCTGGAAAAGGGCGCTAGTTGGTACGGAAAATGAAAAACTGTTTTTT CAWKRALVGTENEKLFF
NA TRBJ1-4 TRBV7-2 NA TGTGCCAGCAGCAGAAGGGGGGGAAATGAAAAACTGTTTTTT CASSRRGGNEKLFF
NA TRBJ1-2 TRBV30 NA TGTGCCTGGAGTACCGGGGATCGGTATGGCTACACCTTC CAWSTGDRYGYTF
TRBD2 TRBJ2-7 TRBV4-2 NA TGTGCCAGCGGGACTAGCGGGAGTCGCGCGCAGTACTTC CASGTSGSRAQYF
TRBD1 TRBJ1-4 TRBV7-9 NA TGTGCCAGCAGCTTAGCGCAGGGGGAACTGTTTTTT CASSLAQGELFF
NA TRBJ1-3 TRBV10-3 NA TGTGCCATCAGGCAGGAACGGACACCAGGAAACACCATATATTTT CAIRQERTPGNTIYF
NA TRBJ2-4 TRBV6-6 NA TGTGCCAGCAGTTACTTGTTGGAAGAAGCCAAAAACATTCAGTACTTC CASSYLLEEAKNIQYF
TRBD2 TRBJ2-3 TRBV19 NA TGTGCCAGTAGTATAGTAGCGGGAGCGTCAGATACGCAGTATTTT CASSIVAGASDTQYF
TRBD1 TRBJ1-5 TRBV5-5 NA TGTGCCAGCAGCTCGGGACAGGGGAATCAGCCCCAGCATTTT CASSSGQGNQPQHF
NA TRBJ2-2 TRBV5-1 NA TGCGCCAGCAGTTTGGGGGCCGGGGAGCTGTTTTTT CASSLGAGELFF
TRBD1 TRBJ1-3 TRBV18 NA TGTGCCAGCTCAGCAGGGACAGGGACGGGAAACACCATATATTTT CASSAGTGTGNTIYF
TRBD1 TRBJ2-5 TRBV7-9 once TGTGCCAGCAGCTTACTACGGACAGGGGGTCTAGAGACCCAGTACTTC CASSLLRTGGLETQYF
NA TRBJ2-7 TRBV11-2 once TGTGCCAGCAGCTTAGGGAGCTGGGGGCCCTACGAGCAGTACTTC CASSLGSWGPYEQYF
NA TRBJ2-7 TRBV7-2 NA TGTGCCAGCAGCTCCCGAAGGGGCGGGTCCCCCTCCTACGAGCAGTACTTC CASSSRRGGSPSYEQYF
TRBD2 TRBJ2-1 TRBV27 NA TGTGCCAGCTTTCCAAGGACTAGCGGCTCCTACAATGAGCAGTTCTTC CASFPRTSGSYNEQFF
NA TRBJ2-1 TRBV7-9 NA TGTGCCAGCAGCTTCTTCGGGAGCCATGAGCAGTTCTTC CASSFFGSHEQFF
NA TRBJ1-1 TRBV19 NA TGTGCCAGTAGTAAGGGGAGAGGGATAACTGAAGCTTTCTTT CASSKGRGITEAFF
NA TRBJ2-7 TRBV27 NA TGTGCCAGCAGTATCCGACTAGGGACCTACGAGCAGTACTTC CASSIRLGTYEQYF
NA TRBJ1-6 TRBV7-9 NA TGTGCCAGCAGCTTAGTATCGGGACACGGGAATTCACCCCTCCACTTT CASSLVSGHGNSPLHF
NA TRBJ2-7 TRBV30 NA TGTGCCTGGATGGGCCGCGGACAGAGGTCCTACGAGCAGTACTTC CAWMGRGQRSYEQYF
TRBD2 TRBJ2-3 TRBV10-1 NA TGCGCCAGTCGCGGGAGTGATCCCACAGATACGCAGTATTTT CASRGSDPTDTQYF
TRBD1 TRBJ2-4 TRBV5-8 NA TGTGCCAGCAGCTTGGTATCAGGGGGTTTAGCCAAAAACATTCAGTACTTC CASSLVSGGLAKNIQYF